This T cell receptor (beta chain) was identified during a study of T-cell reconstitution after alpha-beta-depleted transplantation in children. Preparing the TCRbeta library involved the use of unique molecular identifiers. TCRdb reanalysed the PCR reads using MiXCR and keeps one entry per CDR3 protein. Among 640,000 or so distinct CDR3 sequences, 15% to 20% were seen once, and the ten largest hold approximately 1%. The CDR3 length is 16 residues. The chain uses TRBV21-1 and TRBJ2-3; the table calls TRBD2, which could not be checked here. TRBV21-1 is a pseudogene segment. The starting material was PBMCs from the stem cell graft donor, obtained from the stem cell graft. This TCR came from a human donor who donated a stem cell graft to a child with acute myeloid leukemia. The CDR3 bases are TGTGCCAGCATCAAATCCGTAGCGGGGTACACAGATACGCAGTATTTT. As protein: CASIKSVAGYTDTQYF.